Listed below are T cell receptor beta chains from one sample, sequenced in a study of blood T cell repertoires in COVID-19. TCRdb's table, derived via immunoSEQ multiplex PCR, lists solely in-frame clones and lacks some. Of around 430,000 clones listed, around 89% are singletons. Sequenced material: peripheral blood. All receptors derive from a woman aged 45-65 years with COVID-19, enrolled during active disease. CDR3s include the opening cysteine and the closing phenylalanine or tryptophan.

J,V,CDR3
TRBJ1-2,TRBV14,CASSQERVPNYGYTF
TRBJ2-3,TRBV5-1,CASSPRGVGDTQYF
TRBJ1-1,TRBV29-1,CSVEGTSFGAFF
TRBJ2-2,TRBV5-1,CASSARKDRTINTGELFF
TRBJ1-1,TRBV7-9,CASSLLGQGGTEAFF
TRBJ2-5,TRBV11-2,CASSLDRQETQYF
TRBJ1-2,TRBV14,CASSQVLGLNYGYTF
TRBJ1-1,TRBV11-2,CASSWGQNTEAFF
TRBJ1-4,TRBV30,CAWSGGTNEKLFF
TRBJ1-2,TRBV29-1,CSVVLQGRSGYTF
TRBJ2-1,TRBV5-6,CASSSGTGRVDEQFF
TRBJ1-1,TRBV19,CASDPGQLNTEAFF
TRBJ1-1,TRBV5-1,CASSLALTGGLVGTEAFF
TRBJ2-5,TRBV5-5,CASSFLQGRETQYF
TRBJ1-1,TRBV13,CASAFRDRNTEAFF
TRBJ2-7,TRBV19,CASTLGTGYEQYF
TRBJ2-3,TRBV12-3/TRBV12-4,CASSLKRTDTQYF
TRBJ2-7,TRBV30,CAWSADIYYEQYF
TRBJ1-4,TRBV5-1,CASSPVQGDEKLFF
TRBJ1-2,TRBV19,CASSWDRENYGYTF
TRBJ2-1,TRBV3-1/TRBV3-2,CASSSSTGWYEQFF
TRBJ1-2,TRBV5-1,CASSLAGTGGVGYTF
TRBJ2-1,TRBV7-3,CASNLGGAEEQFF
TRBJ2-1,TRBV25-1,CASSDFWQGNEQFF
TRBJ1-2,TRBV28,CASSLGGGYGYTF
TRBJ1-1,TRBV6-1,CASSESIGGLNTEAFF
TRBJ2-7,TRBV5-6,CASSLWGQNYEQYF
TRBJ2-7,TRBV6-5,CASRRQGSKDEQYF